Shown below are 27 T cell receptor beta chains from a single sample sequenced in a study of blood T cell repertoires in COVID-19. The assay was immunoSEQ multiplex PCR, and TCRdb's table has in-frame clones only and misses some. The sample includes about 74,000 clones, approximately 78% seen only once; the top ten take roughly 16%. Material: peripheral blood. These receptors all stem from a human donor in a cohort sampled during active COVID-19.

This clone appeared once. The chain has TRBV6-6 and TRBJ2-7, with D possibly TRBD2 on 6 matching bases. Deletions cut 6 bases from V and 3 bases from J, with 18 bases between. CDR3 size: 15 residues. Germline V lookup: CDR1 MNHNY, CDR2 SVGAGI (reference sequence). CDR3 residues: CASSPTVGRDYEQYF. The CDR3, as DNA: TGTGCCAGCAGCCCTACCGTGGGGCGGGACTACGAGCAGTACTTC.

This chain's CDR3 is CSVGQSSYNEQFF. The CDR3 DNA is TGCAGCGTAGGACAGAGCTCCTACAATGAGCAGTTCTTC. The chain has TRBV29-1 and TRBJ2-1; D perhaps matches TRBD1 (6 bases). Trimming stripped 6 bases from V and 0 bases from J, with 9 bases between. The CDR3 spans 13 residues. Germline CDR1 is SQVTM and CDR2 is ANQGSEA.

The J gene is TRBJ2-3, the V gene TRBV19; 12 nucleotides match TRBD2. Germline V gene data show CDR1 as LNHDA and CDR2 as SQIVND (reference sequence). CDR3 length equals 19 residues. With V trimmed by 3 bases and J by 1 base, 11 bases remained unmatched. CDR3 in amino acids: CASSISGLAGGKGTDTQYF. In DNA, the CDR3 is TGTGCCAGTAGTATTTCGGGGCTAGCGGGAGGGAAGGGCACAGATACGCAGTATTTT.

V usage is TRBV28 and J usage is TRBJ2-1, with D perhaps TRBD1 (5 bases). CDR3 length: 15 amino acids. Per the germline V gene, CDR1 is MDHEN and CDR2 is SYDVKM. Trimming took 5 bases from V and 8 from J, leaving 19 bases between them. In DNA form, the CDR3 reads TGTGCCAGCAGTCCCCACCGAGCAGGGATCTATGAGCAGTTCTTC. Amino acid sequence: CASSPHRAGIYEQFF. Supplemented by reference TRBV28 and TRBJ2-1, the full variable domain reads DVKVTQSSRYLVKRTGEKVFLECVQDMDHENMFWYRQDPGLGLRLIYFSYDVKMKEKGDIPEGYSVSREKKERFSLILESASTNQTSMYLCASSPHRAGIYEQFFGPGTRLTVL.

The CDR3 loop is CASSPTRQAKGEKLFF. As DNA, the CDR3 is TGTGCCAGCAGCCCTACGCGACAGGCCAAAGGGGAAAAACTGTTTTTT. This chain links TRBV27 with TRBJ1-4, with TRBD1 as a possible D gene (6 bases). Between the trimmed V and J ends, which lost 6 bases and 8 bases, there was a span of 22 bases. CDR3 length: 16 residues. The V gene's germline CDR1 is MNHEY and CDR2 SMNVEV (reference sequence).

The J gene is TRBJ2-7, the V gene TRBV15, with 8 positions matching TRBD2. In germline, CDR1 is LNHNV, CDR2 YYDKDF (reference sequence). Unmatched junction bases numbered 20, after V lost 7 bases and J lost 3 bases. The CDR3 extends over 18 amino acids. CDR3 in DNA: TGTGCCACCACCCCGGGCAGGGGTGGTCGGAGCGGGGGCTACGAGCAGTACTTC. Amino acids: CATTPGRGGRSGGYEQYF.

The chain is built from TRBV5-1 and TRBJ2-5; D gene uncertain. This CDR3 is built from 14 residues. CDR1 and CDR2 (germline): SGHRS, YFSETQ. Trimming cost V 0 bases and J 7 bases, with 13 bases left between them. The chain's CDR3 is CASSLASNLGTQYF. The CDR3 DNA follows: TGCGCCAGCAGCTTGGCCTCTAATCTAGGGACCCAGTACTTC.

The chain combines TRBV19 with TRBJ2-7; 10 bases are a match to TRBD1. V shed 8 bases and J 5 bases; nucleotides not matched to a gene: 6. The CDR3 runs 13 residues. Per the germline V gene, CDR1 is LNHDA and CDR2 is SQIVND (reference sequence). The CDR3 DNA follows: TGTGCCAGTGAGGGACAGGGGTCCCACGAGCAGTACTTC. Residues: CASEGQGSHEQYF.

The J gene is TRBJ1-2, the V gene TRBV28; D may be TRBD1 (5 bases). This CDR3 comprises 14 residues. Per the germline V gene, CDR1 is MDHEN and CDR2 is SYDVKM. V dropped 3 bases and J dropped 7 bases, with 15 bases sitting between them. The CDR3 region has the DNA TGTGCCAGCAGTTTTTTTGGCAGGGTGAGTGGCTACACCTTC. Translation: CASSFFGRVSGYTF.

This rearrangement joins TRBV7-2 to TRBJ2-1; D may be TRBD2 (6 bases). The germline V gene encodes CDR1 SGHTA and CDR2 FQGNSA. The CDR3 has 17 amino acids. Trimming took 2 bases from V and 2 from J, leaving 16 bases between them. The DNA for the CDR3 is TGTGCCAGCAGCTTACCGCCGGGGGTAATGGCCTACAATGAGCAGTTCTTC. This translates into CASSLPPGVMAYNEQFF. Full variable domain (missing parts from reference TRBV7-2 and TRBJ2-1): GAGVSQSPSNKVTEKGKDVELRCDPISGHTALYWYRQSLGQGLEFLIYFQGNSAPDKSGLPSDRFSAERTGGSVSTLTIQRTQQEDSAVYLCASSLPPGVMAYNEQFFGPGTRLTVL.

The chain couples TRBV28 to TRBJ1-4; no reliable D call. Germline assignment: CDR1 MDHEN and CDR2 SYDVKM. Trimming stripped 6 bases from V and 7 bases from J, with 6 bases between. CDR3 length: 11 amino acids. The CDR3 loop is CASRTSEKLFF. DNA for the CDR3: TGTGCCAGCAGAACGAGTGAAAAACTGTTTTTT.

This clone was recorded once. This rearrangement joins TRBV7-9 to TRBJ2-1; 13 nucleotides match TRBD2. CDR3 length: 15 amino acids. Germline-derived CDR1 and CDR2 are SEHNR and FQNEAQ (reference sequence). V lost 4 bases and J lost 10; bases outside the gene matches: 7. The CDR3 loop is CASSSTSGRPYEQFF. The CDR3 coding sequence is TGTGCCAGCAGCTCGACTAGCGGGAGGCCCTACGAGCAGTTCTTC.

V and J are TRBV10-2 and TRBJ2-7, with TRBD2 matching 9 bases. J gave up 7 bases and V 1 base, and 11 bases lay outside the gene matches. This CDR3 has 16 residues. Germline V gene data show CDR1 as WSHSY and CDR2 as SAAADI. CDR3 sequence: CASSEFSTSGRWEQYF. Written as DNA, the CDR3 is TGCGCCAGCAGTGAGTTTTCGACTAGCGGCCGCTGGGAGCAGTACTTC.

The rearrangement uses TRBV27 and TRBJ2-1, with 8 bases that match TRBD2. The J segment lost 8 bases and the V segment lost 6 bases, leaving 9 bases of the junction unmatched. This CDR3 has 14 residues. From germline, CDR1 is MNHEY and CDR2 SMNVEV (reference sequence). The CDR3 region has the DNA TGTGCCAGCAGGAGAGGCGGGAGGTTCGATGAGCAGTTCTTC. The encoded protein is CASRRGGRFDEQFF.

V and J are TRBV2 and TRBJ2-7; no firm D call. Germline V gene sequence: CDR1 SNHLY, CDR2 FYNNEI. CDR3 length: 13 residues. Trimming cost V 10 bases and J 2 bases, with 15 bases left between them. This chain's CDR3 is CATSNEVAYEQYF. In nucleotides, the CDR3 is TGTGCCACCTCAAATGAGGTCGCCTACGAGCAGTACTTC.

This clone was observed a handful of times. The chain couples TRBV10-3 to TRBJ2-1; 7 nucleotides match TRBD2. In germline, CDR1 is ENHRY, CDR2 SYGVKD. Trimming removed 3 bases from V and 13 bases from J; junction bases left unmatched: 3. CDR3 length equals 11 residues. CDR3 nucleotides: TGTGCCATCAGTGATGGGGGGGTACAGTTCTTC. Its translation: CAISDGGVQFF.

Only a few counts were recorded for this clone. V is TRBV5-1 and J is TRBJ1-2, with D perhaps matching TRBD1 (5 bases). V was trimmed by 6 bases and J by 3 bases, leaving 15 bases between them. CDR1 is SGHRS and CDR2 is YFSETQ in the germline V gene. This CDR3 spans 14 amino acids. The CDR3 reads CASTLPGGDYGYTF. CDR3 DNA sequence: TGCGCCAGCACCCTCCCCGGGGGTGACTATGGCTACACCTTC.

This chain links TRBV18 with TRBJ2-1; a weak D match, TRBD1 (6 bases). The CDR3 is 15 residues long. Germline lookup yields CDR1 KGHSH and CDR2 LQKENI. V gave up 3 bases and J gave up 9 bases, with 18 bases separating them. The CDR3: CASSPTGTLFVEQFF. Written as DNA, the CDR3 is TGTGCCAGCTCACCTACAGGGACCCTATTCGTTGAGCAGTTCTTC.

The rearrangement uses TRBV6-2 or TRBV6-3 and TRBJ1-6; TRBD1 matches at 7 bases. The CDR3 is 19 amino acids. The J segment lost 0 bases and the V segment lost 0 bases, leaving 8 bases of the junction unmatched. Germline V gene data show CDR1 as MNHEY and CDR2 as SVGEGT. This CDR3 reads CASSYSILPGGSYNSPLHF. Here the CDR3 DNA reads TGTGCCAGCAGTTACTCGATCCTCCCAGGGGGCTCCTATAATTCACCCCTCCACTTT.

Only one count was recorded for this clone. This chain joins TRBV7-2 and TRBJ2-1; TRBD1 matches at 9 bases. CDR3 length: 16 residues. The germline gives CDR1 SGHTA, CDR2 FQGNSA. After removal of 3 bases from V and 9 bases from J, the junction contained 12 bases not matched to a gene. DNA of the CDR3: TGTGCCAGCAGCTTGACCCGGGACAGGGCGAAAATTGAGCAGTTCTTC. Translating it yields CASSLTRDRAKIEQFF.

This chain uses TRBV19 with TRBJ2-7; D is ambiguous. V lost 2 bases and J lost 2, with 7 bases in between. This CDR3 comprises 13 residues. Germline V gene data show CDR1 as LNHDA and CDR2 as SQIVND (reference sequence). The CDR3 DNA is TGTGCCAGTAGTATACGCAGAACCTACGAGCAGTACTTC. Amino acid sequence: CASSIRRTYEQYF. The full variable domain, with the rest looked up from reference TRBV19 and TRBJ2-7, is DGGITQSPKYLFRKEGQNVTLSCEQNLNHDAMYWYRQDPGQGLRLIYYSQIVNDFQKGDIAEGYSVSREKKESFPLTVTSAQKNPTAFYLCASSIRRTYEQYFGPGTRLTVT.

The chain couples TRBV24-1 to TRBJ2-7; D may be TRBD1 (6 bases). The CDR3 contains 15 residues. The V gene lost 1 base and the J gene lost 3 bases, with 12 bases spanning the gap. CDR1 is KGHDR, CDR2 SFDVKD, per germline. CDR3 sequence (DNA): TGTGCCACCAGTGATTTCCGCAGGGGCAACTACGAGCAGTACTTC. This translates into CATSDFRRGNYEQYF.

A few counts support this clone. This sequence joins TRBV6-5 and TRBJ1-3, with D tentatively TRBD1 (5 bases). Trimming shortened V by 2 bases and J by 0 bases, and 8 bases separated the two germline ends. CDR1 MNHEY and CDR2 SVGAGI come from the germline V gene. The CDR3 runs to 15 residues. The CDR3 sequence: CASSYRGSSGNTIYF. Written as DNA, the CDR3 is TGTGCCAGCAGTTACCGGGGGAGCTCTGGAAACACCATATATTTT.

The chain employs TRBV6-6 and TRBJ1-4; TRBD1 agrees at 8 bases. This CDR3 is built from 15 residues. CDR1 is MNHNY and CDR2 is SVGAGI in the germline V gene (reference sequence). V dropped 2 bases and J dropped 6; count of bases not matched to a gene: 5. CDR3 in amino acids: CASSYPGGPDEKLFF. The CDR3 DNA follows: TGTGCCAGCAGTTACCCAGGGGGCCCGGATGAAAAACTGTTTTTT.

This clone is medium-sized within its sample. V usage is TRBV5-6 and J usage is TRBJ1-5; no clear D gene. CDR3 length equals 14 residues. V lost 0 bases to trimming and J lost 2 bases, with 6 bases between them. CDR1 and CDR2 (germline): SGHDT, YYEEEE. For the CDR3, the DNA is TGTGCCAGCAGCTTGGGACTAGGCAATCAGCCCCAGCATTTT. It translates to CASSLGLGNQPQHF.

This clone was observed a few times. The J gene is TRBJ1-1, the V gene TRBV3-1 (or the pseudogene TRBV3-2); tentatively, D is TRBD1 (5 bases). V lost 6 bases and J lost 0, with 14 bases in between. Per germline, CDR1 LGHDT and CDR2 YNNKEL (reference sequence). The CDR3 loop spans 15 amino acids. This CDR3 is CASRRDSTLNTEAFF. CDR3 sequence (DNA): TGTGCCAGCAGGAGGGACTCCACCTTGAACACTGAAGCTTTCTTT.

V and J are TRBV6-4 and TRBJ2-7, with a possible D match to TRBD1 (7 bases). Trimming removed 4 bases from V and 6 bases from J, with 16 bases in between. There are 14 residues in the CDR3. Germline values: CDR1 MRHNA, CDR2 SNTAGT. This CDR3 reads CASSAESGGREQYF. As DNA, the CDR3 is TGTGCCAGCAGTGCCGAATCAGGGGGGCGCGAGCAGTACTTC.